This passage covers 24 T cell receptor beta chains from one sample sequenced in a study of vaccination and CD4 T cells after COVID-19. Time point described: late sampling 161 to 241 days after vaccination in a few convalescent patients. The treatment: approximately 9-day PBMC culture with coronavirus spike peptide pools or control peptides (ViraFEST assay). Their cognate antigens are unknown. The Oncomine TCR Beta short-read assay was applied to DNA of cultured CD4+ T cells. TCRdb used MiXCR to reprocess the PCR reads, holding one entry per CDR3 protein. This table has roughly 23,000 distinct CDR3 sequences, around 39% appearing once. The specimen was CD4+ T cells from blood, cultured in vitro, collected about 7 months after SARS-CoV-2 vaccination. The receptors come from a human donor who had recovered from COVID-19.

This clonotype has a handful of counts. The rearrangement joins TRBV28 to TRBJ1-6; D ambiguous. The CDR3 is made up of 13 amino acids. CDR1 and CDR2 (germline): MDHEN, SYDVKM. V was pared by 6 bases and J by 7 bases, with 10 bases between. This CDR3 is CASSKIGNSPLHF. The CDR3 region has the DNA TGTGCCAGCAGCAAAATCGGGAATTCACCCCTCCACTTT. Drawing the rest from reference TRBV28 and TRBJ1-6, the complete variable domain is DVKVTQSSRYLVKRTGEKVFLECVQDMDHENMFWYRQDPGLGLRLIYFSYDVKMKEKGDIPEGYSVSREKKERFSLILESASTNQTSMYLCASSKIGNSPLHFGNGTRLTVT.

This clonotype came up a few times. This chain joins TRBV28 and TRBJ2-5, with D possibly being TRBD1 (6 bases). Trimming removed 6 bases at V and 3 bases at J, with 11 bases between. CDR1 is MDHEN, CDR2 SYDVKM, per germline. The length of the CDR3 is 13 residues. The CDR3 here is CASRKGGKETQYF. The DNA of the CDR3 is TGTGCCAGCAGGAAAGGGGGAAAAGAGACCCAGTACTTC.

Only a few counts were recorded for this clonotype. CDR3 in amino acids: CSAGTGYYGYTF. CDR3 DNA: TGCAGTGCTGGGACAGGGTACTATGGCTACACCTTC. The chain links TRBV20-1 to TRBJ1-2, with TRBD1 matching over 9 bases. CDR3 length: 12 residues. Germline lookup yields CDR1 DFQATT and CDR2 SNEGSKA (reference sequence). Trimming at V came to 5 bases and at J to 3 bases, leaving 1 base not matched to a gene.

V usage is TRBV7-9 and J usage is TRBJ1-2; the D gene is possibly TRBD1 (6 bases). V was trimmed by 3 bases and J by 8 bases, leaving 10 bases between them. CDR1 and CDR2 (germline): SEHNR, FQNEAQ (reference sequence). The CDR3 sequence is 12 residues long. In DNA form, the CDR3 reads TGTGCCAGCAGCTTTCCCGGGGGCGGCTACACCTTC. It yields the protein CASSFPGGGYTF.

This clonotype occurred a few times. CDR3 coding DNA: TGTGCCAGCAGAGATAGCACAGATACGCAGTATTTT. Translated: CASRDSTDTQYF. V is TRBV6-1 and J is TRBJ2-3; D gene ambiguous. The CDR3 loop spans 12 amino acids. The germline V gene has CDR1 MNHNS and CDR2 SASEGT. The V gene lost 6 bases and the J gene lost 0 bases, with 4 bases spanning the gap.

The CDR3 is CASSPLLEQYF. CDR3 sequence (DNA): TGTGCCAGCAGCCCTCTTCTTGAGCAGTACTTC. The V call is TRBV7-8, the J call TRBJ2-7; D is uncertain. The germline V and J ends were trimmed by 5 bases and 7 bases, with 9 bases remaining between them. Germline lookup yields CDR1 SGHVS and CDR2 FQNEAQ. CDR3 length: 11 amino acids.

Judged by abundance, this clonotype is medium-sized (0.01 to 0.1%). This rearrangement joins TRBV15 to TRBJ1-5; D gene ambiguous. CDR3 size: 12 residues. V lost 0 bases, J lost 7 bases, and 4 bases lay in between. Germline CDR1 LNHNV, CDR2 YYDKDF (reference sequence). The DNA for the CDR3 is TGTGCCACCAGCAGAGATGCCCAGCCCCAGCATTTT. As protein: CATSRDAQPQHF.

The sample holds a few counts of this clonotype. The CDR3, as DNA: TGTGCCAGCAGACCCGGGACTAGCGGGAACACCGGGGAGCTGTTTTTT. This translates into CASRPGTSGNTGELFF. The rearrangement joins TRBV7-3 to TRBJ2-2; 11 bases align to TRBD2. After removal of 6 bases from V and 1 base from J, the junction contained 4 bases not matched to a gene. CDR1 SGHTA and CDR2 FQGTGA come from the germline V gene. CDR3 size: 16 residues.

In its sample, this clonotype is medium-sized (0.01 to 0.1%). The chain is built from TRBV28 and TRBJ2-6; D not certain. The CDR3 has 17 residues. Germline CDR1 and CDR2: MDHEN and SYDVKM. The ends were cut back, 7 bases at V and 0 bases at J, with 16 bases in the middle. The CDR3 loop reads CASNQQPSISGANVLTF. The CDR3 coding sequence is TGTGCCAGCAACCAACAGCCCAGCATCTCTGGGGCCAACGTCCTGACTTTC.

This clonotype has a single count. One end of the junction does not line up with germline, which may come from a read error. This rearrangement joins TRBV7-2 to TRBJ2-1; possibly TRBD1 for D (5 bases). Germline CDR1 is SGHTA and CDR2 is FQGNSA. This CDR3 region has 13 residues. CDR3 coding DNA: TGTGCCAGCAGTCTAAGGCAGGACAATAAGCAGTTCTTC. Amino acid sequence: CASSLRQDNKQFF.

Remarks on this clonotype: Since no conserved phenylalanine or tryptophan closes the CDR3, a read error is the likely cause. The gene calls are TRBV19 and TRBJ1-2; no firm D call. Germline-derived CDR1 and CDR2 are LNHDA and SQIVND (reference sequence). The CDR3 consists of 13 residues. V was shortened by 7 bases and J by 4 bases, with 13 bases between the two germline ends. In DNA form, the CDR3 reads TGTGCCAGTAATCTCAAACGGGGCTATGGCTACACCCTC. The encoded protein is CASNLKRGYGYTL.

This clonotype showed up just a few times. This rearrangement joins TRBV20-1 to TRBJ2-1; 8 positions agree with TRBD2. The germline CDR1 and CDR2 sequences are DFQATT and SNEGSKA (reference sequence). V was pared by 3 bases and J by 4 bases, with 5 bases of the junction left unmatched. CDR3 length: 14 residues. The CDR3 coding sequence is TGCAGTGCTAGTCATAGCGGGACATACAATGAGCAGTTCTTC. This translates into CSASHSGTYNEQFF.

This clonotype was detected only a few times. The chain joins TRBV6-1 to TRBJ1-2; D unresolved. Trimming stripped 5 bases from V and 7 bases from J, with 17 bases between. Germline lookup yields CDR1 MNHNS and CDR2 SASEGT. The CDR3 has 14 amino acids. The CDR3 nucleotides read TGTGCCAGCAGTCTGATGGACGGATTGGTTGGCTACACCTTC. It specifies CASSLMDGLVGYTF.

This clonotype was observed a handful of times. This chain's CDR3 is CATTGSRQPQHF. The CDR3 DNA sequence: TGTGCTACGACAGGGAGCCGTCAGCCCCAGCATTTT. The chain combines TRBV28 with TRBJ1-5; TRBD1 matches 7 bases. CDR3 length: 12 amino acids. Germline CDR1 MDHEN, CDR2 SYDVKM.

This clonotype turned up a few times. The rearrangement joins TRBV6-1 to TRBJ1-6; no firm D call. The CDR3 runs 12 residues. Germline loops: CDR1 MNHNS, CDR2 SASEGT. Trimming removed 11 bases from V and 7 bases from J, with 12 bases in between. Here the CDR3 DNA reads TGTGCCGCCTATTCCCACAATTCACCCCTCCACTTT. Its protein is CAAYSHNSPLHF.

V usage is TRBV28 and J usage is TRBJ1-2; D is perhaps TRBD1 (5 bases). The length of the CDR3 is 14 residues. Germline CDR1 is MDHEN and CDR2 is SYDVKM. V shed 6 bases and J shed 4 bases, with 15 bases lying between them. Here the CDR3 DNA reads TGTGCCAGCAGAATCCTGGGGGGTGGCTATGGCTACACCTTC. Protein: CASRILGGGYGYTF.

The chain employs TRBV10-3 and TRBJ2-3; TRBD2 agrees at 7 bases. Germline V gene sequence: CDR1 ENHRY, CDR2 SYGVKD. The CDR3 runs 15 residues. Trimming cost V 4 bases and J 3 bases; bases outside gene matches: 7. CDR3 sequence reads: CAISGGGGSTDTQYF. In DNA form, the CDR3 reads TGTGCCATCAGTGGTGGCGGCGGGAGTACAGATACGCAGTATTTT.

Here the CDR3 reads CASSLVQKYSYEQYF. The CDR3 bases are TGTGCCAGCAGCTTAGTCCAGAAGTATTCGTACGAGCAGTACTTC. This chain links TRBV7-9 with TRBJ2-7; no definite D call. This CDR3 region has 15 residues. CDR1 SEHNR and CDR2 FQNEAQ come from the germline V gene (reference sequence). V lost 1 base and J 4 bases, leaving 14 bases between the germline ends.

The chain recombines TRBV10-3 with TRBJ2-3; 7 positions agree with TRBD1. The V gene end was trimmed by 6 bases and the J gene end by 4 bases; junction bases not matched to a gene: 13. The V gene's germline CDR1 is ENHRY and CDR2 SYGVKD. The CDR3 covers 16 residues. Here the CDR3 reads CAIRGRQGLGSDTQYF. CDR3 nucleotides: TGTGCCATCAGGGGTCGACAGGGTTTGGGGTCAGATACGCAGTATTTT.

V gene TRBV7-9 combines with J gene TRBJ2-5; 11 bases are a match to TRBD2. The CDR3 consists of 15 residues. V lost 2 bases to trimming and J lost 4 bases; unmatched junction nucleotides: 3. CDR1 is SEHNR and CDR2 is FQNEAQ in the germline V gene (reference sequence). CDR3 residues: CASSLLGLAGETQYF. The DNA for the CDR3 is TGTGCCAGCAGCTTATTAGGACTAGCGGGAGAGACCCAGTACTTC.

V usage is TRBV6-1 and J usage is TRBJ2-7; perhaps TRBD1 as D (6 bases). The CDR3 has 13 residues. Germline CDR1 reads MNHNS; CDR2 reads SASEGT. The V end was cut by 8 bases, the J end by 0 bases, with 11 bases between. The CDR3 DNA is TGTGCCAGCGGGGGCGGACCCTCCTACGAGCAGTACTTC. Protein product: CASGGGPSYEQYF.

This clonotype was picked up one time. The chain employs TRBV2 and TRBJ2-5; perhaps D is TRBD1 or TRBD2 (7 bases each). V lost 10 bases, J lost 7 bases, and 16 bases lay in between. The CDR3 spans 12 residues. Per the germline V gene, CDR1 is SNHLY and CDR2 is FYNNEI. CDR3 in amino acids: CATRGGGGTQYF. The CDR3 region has the DNA TGTGCCACACGAGGGGGCGGGGGGACCCAGTACTTC.

This chain joins TRBV20-1 and TRBJ1-2; D is ambiguous. V was clipped by 5 bases and J by 4 bases, with 11 bases between them. The germline V gene has CDR1 DFQATT and CDR2 SNEGSKA (reference sequence). This CDR3 region has 12 residues. This chain's CDR3 is CSAYAVVYGYTF. The CDR3 DNA follows: TGCAGTGCTTACGCCGTCGTCTATGGCTACACCTTC.

This chain connects TRBV6-2 or TRBV6-3 to TRBJ2-3; unclear D gene. The V gene lost 5 bases and the J gene lost 2 bases, with 8 bases spanning the gap. The germline V gene has CDR1 MNHEY and CDR2 SVGEGT. The CDR3 has 13 residues. The CDR3 loop is CASSPANTDTQYF. The CDR3 coding sequence is TGTGCCAGCAGTCCAGCGAACACAGATACGCAGTATTTT.